The 22 T cell receptor beta chains below all came from one sample that was sequenced in a study of shared T cell receptors in the human thymus. The data were produced by immunoSEQ multiplex PCR, yet TCRdb's version contains in-frame clones alone and is incomplete. This table has approximately 660,000 clones, 85% to 90% appearing once. The same data also contributed to another study, on human thymus T cells.

Source material: thymocytes. Receptors originate from a boy younger than two with a congenital heart defect.

V gene TRBV21-1 combines with J gene TRBJ2-7; the D call in the table, TRBD1, was not verified against the DNA. TRBV21-1 is a pseudogene segment. CDR3 length: 14 amino acids. This chain's CDR3 is CASHREKSLYEQYF. The CDR3 bases are TGTGCCAGCCACAGGGAAAAGTCCCTCTACGAGCAGTACTTC.

This chain links TRBV5-4 with TRBJ2-1; tentative D call: TRBD2 (7 bases). The V end lost 0 bases, the J end lost 5 bases, and 9 bases lay between the germline ends. Germline values: CDR1 SGHNT, CDR2 YYREEE (reference sequence). There are 14 residues in the CDR3. The CDR3 loop reads CASSLAGGHNEQFF. The CDR3 DNA is TGTGCCAGCAGCTTGGCGGGGGGCCACAATGAGCAGTTCTTC.

V gene TRBV5-6 combines with J gene TRBJ1-2, with 8 bases that match TRBD1. V lost 3 bases to trimming and J lost 3 bases; unmatched junction nucleotides: 16. Germline values: CDR1 SGHDT, CDR2 YYEEEE. The CDR3 length is 18 residues. Here the CDR3 reads CASSSRTPDRAVDYGYTF. As DNA, the CDR3 is TGTGCCAGCAGCTCAAGGACCCCGGACAGGGCGGTTGACTATGGCTACACCTTC.

This clone has just a few counts. The chain has TRBV21-1 and TRBJ1-5; whether TRBD1, the table's D call, matches the DNA was not checked. TRBV21-1 constitutes a pseudogene. The CDR3 extends over 14 amino acids. The DNA of the CDR3 is TGTGCCAGCATCATCCGGGACAGAGGACAGCCCCAGCATTTT. Translated, it gives CASIIRDRGQPQHF.

This sequence joins TRBV5-4 and TRBJ2-3; 8 bases are shared with TRBD2. The germline V gene encodes CDR1 SGHNT and CDR2 YYREEE (reference sequence). V dropped 0 bases and J dropped 9; count of bases not matched to a gene: 6. The CDR3 consists of 14 residues. The CDR3 loop is CASSLATGGETQYF. The CDR3 DNA sequence: TGTGCCAGCAGCTTGGCCACGGGGGGGGAGACGCAGTATTTT.

The rearrangement uses TRBV14 and TRBJ2-1; 7 positions match TRBD2. CDR1 SGHDN and CDR2 FVKESK come from the germline V gene. CDR3 length: 16 residues. V gave up 0 bases and J gave up 6 bases; unmatched junction bases: 8. CDR3 amino acids: CASSQDPAGVVNEQFF. The CDR3 DNA reads as TGTGCCAGCAGCCAAGATCCGGCGGGAGTAGTCAATGAGCAGTTCTTC. The full variable domain, in which reference TRBV14 and TRBJ2-1 provide the parts outside the CDR3, is EAGVTQFPSHSVIEKGQTVTLRCDPISGHDNLYWYRRVMGKEIKFLLHFVKESKQDESGMPNNRFLAERTGGTYSTLKVQPAELEDSGVYFCASSQDPAGVVNEQFFGPGTRLTVL.

The chain has TRBV6-6 and TRBJ2-7; the D gene is possibly TRBD2 (6 bases). This CDR3 comprises 15 residues. The ends were cut back, 7 bases at V and 4 bases at J, with 20 bases in the middle. CDR1 is MNHNY and CDR2 is SVGAGI in the germline V gene (reference sequence). CDR3 bases: TGTGCCAGCACCAAACGGCGGGGCCCGGTGTACGAGCAGTACTTC. Protein sequence: CASTKRRGPVYEQYF.

V usage is TRBV30 and J usage is TRBJ2-5; a weak D match, TRBD2 (6 bases). Germline CDR1 GTSNPN, CDR2 SVGIG (reference sequence). CDR3 length: 15 residues. V was pared by 0 bases and J by 11 bases, with 22 bases between. The CDR3: CAWSVRRGLNQEQYF. The CDR3 DNA reads TGTGCCTGGAGTGTACGTCGGGGACTCAACCAGGAGCAGTACTTC.

The chain links TRBV18 to TRBJ2-5; 7 bases are a match to TRBD1. Losses at the gene ends were 8 bases for V and 1 base for J; bases not matched to a gene: 10. CDR1 is KGHSH and CDR2 is LQKENI in the germline V gene. The CDR3 length is 15 residues. This CDR3 is CASTQGTAPQETQYF. For the CDR3, the DNA is TGTGCCAGCACCCAAGGGACAGCGCCCCAAGAGACCCAGTACTTC.

V and J are TRBV6-6 and TRBJ1-3; D ambiguous. From germline, CDR1 is MNHNY and CDR2 SVGAGI (reference sequence). Trimming left V 6 bases short and J 4 bases short, with 13 bases between. The CDR3 consists of 14 residues. CDR3 nucleotides: TGTGCCAGCAGAGACTGGAGATCCGGAAACACCATATATTTT. Residues: CASRDWRSGNTIYF.

V gene TRBV30 combines with J gene TRBJ2-1; possible D gene TRBD2, 5 bases. V gave up 4 bases and J gave up 0 bases, with 10 bases separating them. The CDR3 covers 14 residues. The V gene's germline CDR1 is GTSNPN and CDR2 SVGIG (reference sequence). CDR3 sequence: CAWMVRGSYNEQFF. CDR3 sequence (DNA): TGTGCCTGGATGGTACGGGGCTCCTACAATGAGCAGTTCTTC.

The chain couples TRBV4-3 to TRBJ2-7; 8 bases are shared with TRBD2. The V gene's germline CDR1 is LGHNA and CDR2 YSLEER. This CDR3 is built from 16 residues. V lost 1 base, J lost 6 bases, and 11 bases stayed unmatched. The CDR3 DNA reads TGCGCCAGCAGCCAAGTAGGAAGGGCGGCGGGAGGCGAGCAGTACTTC. This gives the protein CASSQVGRAAGGEQYF.

The chain joins TRBV12-5 to TRBJ1-5, with a weak D call TRBD1 (6 bases). The CDR3 totals 18 residues. V was pared by 1 base and J by 3 bases, with 19 bases between. CDR1 is LGHNT, CDR2 FRNRAP, per germline. Here the CDR3 reads CASGLARKKQGSNQPQHF. The CDR3 DNA is TGTGCTAGTGGTTTGGCCCGAAAAAAACAGGGCTCCAATCAGCCCCAGCATTTT.

The rearrangement joins TRBV15 to TRBJ2-1; 9 bases map to TRBD2. The germline V gene encodes CDR1 LNHNV and CDR2 YYDKDF (reference sequence). The CDR3 extends over 19 amino acids. V lost 0 bases, J lost 0 bases, and 9 bases stayed unmatched. The CDR3 DNA follows: TGTGCCACCAGCAGAGAAGGTAGCGGGAGATGGAGCTCCTACAATGAGCAGTTCTTC. This sequence encodes CATSREGSGRWSSYNEQFF. The whole variable domain, remainder taken from reference TRBV15 and TRBJ2-1, is DAMVIQNPRYQVTQFGKPVTLSCSQTLNHNVMYWYQQKSSQAPKLLFHYYDKDFNNEADTPDNFQSRRPNTSFCFLDIRSPGLGDTAMYLCATSREGSGRWSSYNEQFFGPGTRLTVL.

J is TRBJ2-7 and V is TRBV10-1, with TRBD2 matching 9 bases. The J segment lost 3 bases and the V segment lost 6 bases, leaving 9 bases of the junction unmatched. The CDR3 spans 15 residues. Germline values: CDR1 WNHNN, CDR2 SYGVQD (reference sequence). CDR3 in amino acids: CASSSGLATYYEQYF. CDR3 sequence (DNA): TGCGCCAGCAGCAGCGGACTAGCGACCTACTACGAGCAGTACTTC.

CDR3 residues: CASSRTGIPAPYEQYF. CDR3 DNA: TGTGCCAGCAGCCGTACCGGGATCCCCGCCCCCTACGAGCAGTACTTC. This chain uses TRBV7-9 with TRBJ2-7; D possibly corresponds to TRBD2 (5 bases). The V end lost 5 bases, the J end lost 2 bases, and 19 bases lay between the germline ends. CDR3 size: 16 residues. The germline V gene encodes CDR1 SEHNR and CDR2 FQNEAQ (reference sequence).

This chain links TRBV30 with TRBJ2-1; D unresolved. The germline V gene encodes CDR1 GTSNPN and CDR2 SVGIG (reference sequence). The ends were cut back, 5 bases at V and 0 bases at J, with 11 bases in the middle. This CDR3 is 14 amino acids long. CDR3 DNA: TGTGCCTGGGCTTGGGCGAGCTCCTACAATGAGCAGTTCTTC. Its protein product is CAWAWASSYNEQFF. Looking up the rest from reference TRBV30 and TRBJ2-1 gives the full variable domain: SQTIHQWPATLVQPVGSPLSLECTVEGTSNPNLYWYRQAAGRGLQLLFYSVGIGQISSEVPQNLSASRPQDRQFILSSKKLLLSDSGFYLCAWAWASSYNEQFFGPGTRLTVL.

This clone came up once. The J gene is TRBJ2-7, the V gene TRBV30; 10 bases are shared with TRBD2. This CDR3 has 15 residues. Germline trimming cut 2 bases from V and 7 bases from J; bases unmatched to any gene: 11. Germline V gene lookup returns CDR1 GTSNPN and CDR2 SVGIG (reference sequence). The CDR3 DNA sequence: TGTGCCTGGAGTTGGATCCTAGCGGGAGTACAGGAGCAGTACTTC. The encoded protein is CAWSWILAGVQEQYF.

V gene TRBV6-1 combines with J gene TRBJ2-7; 10 bases map to TRBD2. The CDR3 length is 15 residues. Germline V gene sequence: CDR1 MNHNS, CDR2 SASEGT. Trimming took 3 bases from V and 0 from J; bases not matched to a gene: 2. The CDR3 region is CASSDPSGSSYEQYF. DNA of the CDR3: TGTGCCAGCAGTGACCCTAGCGGGAGCTCCTACGAGCAGTACTTC.

The chain has TRBV11-3 and TRBJ1-2; 8 bases line up with TRBD1. V shed 2 bases and J 7 bases; nucleotides not matched to a gene: 6. Germline values: CDR1 SGHNT, CDR2 YENEEA. The CDR3 runs 14 residues. CDR3 residues: CASSLTGTGGGYTF. CDR3 in DNA: TGTGCCAGCAGCTTAACAGGGACAGGAGGTGGCTACACCTTC.

This clone was picked up a small number of times. This sequence joins TRBV5-6 and TRBJ2-7, with D tentatively TRBD1 (6 bases). CDR3 length equals 16 residues. Between the trimmed V and J ends, which lost 3 bases and 3 bases, there was a span of 19 bases. The germline V gene encodes CDR1 SGHDT and CDR2 YYEEEE. CDR3 region: CASSWHGQRGLYEQYF. As DNA, the CDR3 is TGTGCCAGCAGCTGGCATGGACAGAGGGGCCTCTACGAGCAGTACTTC.

The rearrangement joins TRBV29-1 to TRBJ2-5, with D perhaps TRBD2 (5 bases). This CDR3 comprises 16 residues. CDR1 and CDR2 from the germline V gene are SQVTM and ANQGSEA. The V end was cut by 1 base, the J end by 1 base, with 16 bases between. The CDR3, as DNA: TGCAGCGTTGAAGGCCAGGACGGGGAACCCCAAGAGACCCAGTACTTC. Translation: CSVEGQDGEPQETQYF.